These 21 T cell receptor beta chains originate from one sample sequenced in a study of T-cell reconstitution after alpha-beta-depleted transplantation in children. The library targeted TCRbeta and was prepared with unique molecular identifiers. From the PCR reads, TCRdb called clonotypes with MiXCR, one entry per CDR3 protein. The table includes over 150,000 distinct CDR3 sequences, approximately 7% detected once. This specimen was PBMCs, taken before TCRalphabeta/CD19-depleted stem cell transplant. The receptors shown here come from a boy between 2 and 15 years old with acute lymphoblastic leukemia, due to receive a stem cell transplant.

This clonotype was detected a few times. This rearrangement joins TRBV25-1 to TRBJ1-2; TRBD1 is a possible D gene (6 bases). The CDR3 loop spans 13 amino acids. Trimming left V 8 bases short and J 5 bases short, with 15 bases between. CDR1 and CDR2 from the germline V gene are MGHDK and SYGVNS. The CDR3 here is CASVGGGAYGYTF. CDR3 nucleotide sequence: TGTGCCAGCGTCGGTGGGGGCGCTTATGGCTACACCTTC.

This clonotype was observed at least ten times. J is TRBJ2-2 and V is TRBV7-2, with 7 bases that match TRBD2. Looked up from germline, CDR1 is SGHTA and CDR2 is FQGNSA. This CDR3 region has 16 residues. After removal of 3 bases from V and 1 base from J, the junction contained 5 bases not matched to a gene. For the CDR3, the DNA is TGTGCCAGCAGCTTTATTGGCGGGGGGAACACCGGGGAGCTGTTTTTT. Translating gives CASSFIGGGNTGELFF. The variable domain in full, with the rest retrieved from reference TRBV7-2 and TRBJ2-2, is GAGVSQSPSNKVTEKGKDVELRCDPISGHTALYWYRQSLGQGLEFLIYFQGNSAPDKSGLPSDRFSAERTGGSVSTLTIQRTQQEDSAVYLCASSFIGGGNTGELFFGEGSRLTVL.

This clonotype was picked up many times. The J gene is TRBJ2-2, the V gene TRBV9; D uncertain. Trimming removed 0 bases at V and 4 bases at J, with 10 bases between. The CDR3 spans 15 residues. Germline V gives CDR1 SGDLS, CDR2 YYNGEE. The CDR3 is CASSVVSGTTGELFF. Written as DNA, the CDR3 is TGTGCCAGCAGCGTAGTTTCCGGTACCACCGGGGAGCTGTTTTTT. The full variable domain, rest sourced from reference TRBV9 and TRBJ2-2, is DSGVTQTPKHLITATGQRVTLRCSPRSGDLSVYWYQQSLDQGLQFLIQYYNGEERAKGNILERFSAQQFPDLHSELNLSSLELGDSALYFCASSVVSGTTGELFFGEGSRLTVL.

This clonotype was seen more than once but under ten times. The chain carries TRBV27 and TRBJ1-2, with D perhaps TRBD1 (5 bases). With 5 bases removed from V and 6 bases from J, the gap between germline ends came to 10 bases. Per the germline V gene, CDR1 is MNHEY and CDR2 is SMNVEV (reference sequence). CDR3 length: 12 amino acids. The CDR3 nucleotides read TGTGCCAGCAGTCCCGGGACGGATGGCTACACCTTC. Protein product: CASSPGTDGYTF.

Ten or more counts support this clonotype. The chain joins TRBV7-9 to TRBJ2-1; 8 nucleotides agree with TRBD1. The CDR3 length is 15 residues. J lost 9 bases, V lost 3 bases, and 10 bases had no gene match. Germline CDR1 SEHNR, CDR2 FQNEAQ (reference sequence). CDR3 coding DNA: TGTGCCAGCAGCTTTGGACAGGGAGAGAATCGTGAGCAGTTCTTC. Protein product: CASSFGQGENREQFF.

The V gene is TRBV24-1, the J gene TRBJ2-7; 12 nucleotides line up with TRBD2. Germline V CDR1 and CDR2: KGHDR, SFDVKD. Unmatched junction bases numbered 9, after V lost 2 bases and J lost 5 bases. The CDR3 loop spans 17 amino acids. Here the CDR3 DNA reads TGTGCCACCAGTGATTCTCCTAGCGGGAGGGCTAGCGACGAGCAGTACTTC. Its protein product is CATSDSPSGRASDEQYF.

This clonotype was seen many times. The chain employs TRBV12-3 or TRBV12-4 and TRBJ2-7; D could derive from TRBD1 or TRBD2 (6 bases each). Trimming left V 8 bases short and J 2 bases short, with 13 bases between. The CDR3 is 13 amino acids. The CDR3: CASEGGEAYEQYF. CDR3 sequence (DNA): TGTGCCAGCGAGGGGGGTGAGGCCTACGAGCAGTACTTC.

This clonotype has a count of ten or more. The gene calls are TRBV20-1 and TRBJ1-4; D unresolved. The V end lost 0 bases, the J end lost 8 bases, and 10 bases lay between the germline ends. This CDR3 comprises 13 residues. CDR1 and CDR2 (germline): DFQATT, SNEGSKA (reference sequence). CDR3 region: CSAREGREEKLFF. The DNA for the CDR3 is TGCAGTGCTAGAGAAGGCAGAGAAGAAAAACTGTTTTTT.

This clonotype showed up many times. V gene TRBV29-1 combines with J gene TRBJ2-7, with 14 bases fitting TRBD2. The CDR3 is 15 residues long. J gave up 5 bases and V 4 bases, and 7 bases lay outside the gene matches. Germline V gives CDR1 SQVTM, CDR2 ANQGSEA. The CDR3 DNA reads TGCAGCGTTGCCGCGACTAGCGGGAGGGCCAACGAGCAGTACTTC. Amino acid sequence: CSVAATSGRANEQYF.

This chain links TRBV24-1 with TRBJ2-2; D gene uncertain. Germline V CDR1 and CDR2: KGHDR, SFDVKD. CDR3 length equals 19 residues. V was clipped by 0 bases and J by 0 bases, with 16 bases between them. The CDR3 protein is CATSDLQGFGLANTGELFF. CDR3 sequence (DNA): TGTGCCACCAGTGATTTGCAAGGTTTCGGGTTAGCGAACACCGGGGAGCTGTTTTTT.

This clonotype occurred many times. The J gene is TRBJ1-2, the V gene TRBV10-2, with 8 bases fitting TRBD1. Germline CDR1 is WSHSY and CDR2 is SAAADI. J lost 8 bases, V lost 0 bases, and 5 bases had no gene match. The CDR3 extends over 14 amino acids. DNA for the CDR3: TGCGCCAGCAGTGAGTCACAGGGGGAGAGGGGCTACACCTTC. It specifies CASSESQGERGYTF.

The CDR3 loop is CASSMVQPQHF. For the CDR3, the DNA is TGTGCCAGTAGTATGGTTCAGCCCCAGCATTTT. J is TRBJ1-5 and V is TRBV19; D remains unclear. Trimming removed 3 bases from V and 6 bases from J, with 3 bases in between. Germline loops: CDR1 LNHDA, CDR2 SQIVND (reference sequence). The CDR3 totals 11 residues.

This clonotype was found many times. CDR3 DNA: TGTGCCAGCTCACCATCGGGGAGAGCCTACGAGCAGTACTTC. Translation gives CASSPSGRAYEQYF. V is TRBV18 and J is TRBJ2-7; the D gene is possibly TRBD2 (5 bases). Per the germline V gene, CDR1 is KGHSH and CDR2 is LQKENI. The CDR3 runs to 14 residues. Trimming cost V 2 bases and J 2 bases, with 10 bases left between them. The variable domain in full, completed from reference TRBV18 and TRBJ2-7, reads NAGVMQNPRHLVRRRGQEARLRCSPMKGHSHVYWYRQLPEEGLKFMVYLQKENIIDESGMPKERFSAEFPKEGPSILRIQQVVRGDSAAYFCASSPSGRAYEQYFGPGTRLTVT.

This clonotype was found many times. The rearrangement links TRBV20-1 to TRBJ2-3; D remains ambiguous. V dropped 5 bases and J dropped 0 bases, with 15 bases sitting between them. This CDR3 has 15 residues. Germline V gives CDR1 DFQATT, CDR2 SNEGSKA (reference sequence). The CDR3 reads CSAPDSGSSTDTQYF. Here the CDR3 DNA reads TGCAGTGCTCCTGATAGTGGGTCTAGCACAGATACGCAGTATTTT.

J is TRBJ2-1 and V is TRBV30; tentative D call: TRBD2 (5 bases). CDR3 length: 12 residues. Germline CDR1 is GTSNPN and CDR2 is SVGIG (reference sequence). V lost 5 bases, J lost 6 bases, and 11 bases lay in between. The CDR3: CAWARGSNEQFF. Written as DNA, the CDR3 is TGTGCCTGGGCCCGAGGGAGCAATGAGCAGTTCTTC.

This clonotype was detected many times. This chain uses TRBV15 with TRBJ2-5, with 8 bases matching TRBD2. The CDR3 extends over 15 amino acids. CDR1 and CDR2 (germline): LNHNV, YYDKDF (reference sequence). The V segment lost 8 bases and the J segment 4 bases; nucleotides outside the gene matches: 12. The DNA for the CDR3 is TGTGCCACCCAGGGTCTAGCGGGCTGGGGAGAGACCCAGTACTTC. Translated: CATQGLAGWGETQYF.

The J gene is TRBJ2-7, the V gene TRBV28; 8 bases map to TRBD1. Trimming took 6 bases from V and 6 from J; bases not matched to a gene: 4. Germline V gene data show CDR1 as MDHEN and CDR2 as SYDVKM. The CDR3 spans 12 residues. The CDR3 nucleotides are TGTGCCAGCAGCTTCGGACAGGGCGAGCAGTACTTC. The encoded protein is CASSFGQGEQYF.

This clonotype was detected many times. The chain links TRBV20-1 to TRBJ2-5; tentatively, D is TRBD1 or TRBD2 (6 bases each). The CDR3 has 15 residues. Trimming cost V 3 bases and J 3 bases, with 17 bases left between them. CDR1 is DFQATT, CDR2 SNEGSKA, per germline (reference sequence). The CDR3 reads CSASRDTREEETQYF. CDR3 DNA sequence: TGCAGTGCTAGCCGGGACACAAGGGAGGAAGAGACCCAGTACTTC.

This clonotype was counted ten times or more. The J gene is TRBJ2-1, the V gene TRBV19; D is undetermined. Trimming pared 2 bases from V and 9 bases from J, leaving 8 bases between. The CDR3 spans 12 residues. Germline V gives CDR1 LNHDA, CDR2 SQIVND (reference sequence). CDR3 coding DNA: TGTGCCAGTAGTATATCTTTAGGTGAGCAGTTCTTC. Translating gives CASSISLGEQFF.

This clonotype was counted many times. The CDR3 spells CASSLEIAGSYEQYF. The CDR3 DNA reads TGCGCCAGCAGCTTGGAAATAGCAGGATCCTACGAGCAGTACTTC. The genes are TRBV5-1 and TRBJ2-7; D gene unclear. The CDR3 is made up of 15 amino acids. Germline assignment: CDR1 SGHRS and CDR2 YFSETQ. V shed 0 bases and J shed 1 base, with 11 bases lying between them.

This clonotype was found many times. The rearrangement links TRBV5-1 to TRBJ1-2; 8 bases map to TRBD1. The germline V gene has CDR1 SGHRS and CDR2 YFSETQ. V lost 0 bases, J lost 4 bases, and 5 bases stayed unmatched. This CDR3 has 15 residues. The CDR3 is CASSLEQGGPYGYTF. The CDR3 DNA reads as TGCGCCAGCAGCTTGGAACAGGGGGGGCCCTATGGCTACACCTTC.